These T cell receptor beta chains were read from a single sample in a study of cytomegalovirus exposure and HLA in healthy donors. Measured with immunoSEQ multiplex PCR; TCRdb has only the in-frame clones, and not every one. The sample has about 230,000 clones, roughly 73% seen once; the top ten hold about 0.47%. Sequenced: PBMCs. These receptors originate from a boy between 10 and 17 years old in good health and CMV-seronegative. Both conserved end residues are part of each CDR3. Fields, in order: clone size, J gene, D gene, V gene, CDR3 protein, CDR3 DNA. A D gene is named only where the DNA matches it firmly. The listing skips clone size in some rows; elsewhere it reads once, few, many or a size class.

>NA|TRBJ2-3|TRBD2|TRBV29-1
CSSLSGGATDTQYF
TGCAGCTCATTGAGCGGGGGGGCAACAGATACGCAGTATTTT
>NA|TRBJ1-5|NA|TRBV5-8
CASSLWTRSNQPQHF
TGTGCCAGCAGCTTGTGGACAAGGAGCAATCAGCCCCAGCATTTT
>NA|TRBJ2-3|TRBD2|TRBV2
CASSGVAGGPDTQYF
TGTGCCAGCAGTGGGGTGGCGGGAGGCCCAGATACGCAGTATTTT
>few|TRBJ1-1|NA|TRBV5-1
CASSLARRGGTEAFF
TGCGCCAGCAGCTTGGCCCGTCGGGGAGGCACTGAAGCTTTCTTT
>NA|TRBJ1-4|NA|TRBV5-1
CASSPFYEEPANEKLFF
TGCGCCAGCAGCCCCTTTTACGAGGAACCTGCTAATGAAAAACTGTTTTTT
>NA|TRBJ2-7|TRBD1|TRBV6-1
CAGGQGARAEQYF
TGTGCCGGGGGACAGGGGGCGCGAGCCGAGCAGTACTTC
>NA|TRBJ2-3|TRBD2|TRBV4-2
CASRNRREGTDTQYF
TGTGCCAGCCGAAACCGGCGGGAGGGCACAGATACGCAGTATTTT
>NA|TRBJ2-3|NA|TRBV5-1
CASSLAVSTDTQYF
TGCGCCAGCAGCTTGGCCGTCAGCACAGATACGCAGTATTTT
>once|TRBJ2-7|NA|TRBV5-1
CASSLFAGQSYEQYF
TGCGCCAGCAGCTTGTTCGCGGGACAGTCCTACGAGCAGTACTTC
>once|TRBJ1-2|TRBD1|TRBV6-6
CASSSWTGQYGYTF
TGTGCCAGCAGCTCTTGGACAGGGCAGTATGGCTACACCTTC
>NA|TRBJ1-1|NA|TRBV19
CASSILQGRRGNTEAFF
TGTGCCAGTAGTATACTCCAGGGCAGGAGGGGGAACACTGAAGCTTTCTTT
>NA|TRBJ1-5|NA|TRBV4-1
CASSQWSDQPQHF
TGCGCCAGCAGCCAATGGTCGGATCAGCCCCAGCATTTT
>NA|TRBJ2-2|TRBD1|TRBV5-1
CASSTGQANTGELFF
TGCGCCAGCAGCACCGGACAGGCGAACACCGGGGAGCTGTTTTTT
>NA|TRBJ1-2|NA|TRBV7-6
CASSLSLGGITNYGYTF
TGTGCCAGCAGCTTAAGCCTCGGGGGGATAACTAACTATGGCTACACCTTC
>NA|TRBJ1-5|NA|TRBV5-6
CASSSRHSYSNQPQHF
TGTGCCAGCAGCTCGAGGCATTCGTATAGCAATCAGCCCCAGCATTTT
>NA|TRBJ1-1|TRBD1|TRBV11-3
CAGSLGQGTEAFF
TGTGCCGGCAGCTTAGGACAGGGCACTGAAGCTTTCTTT
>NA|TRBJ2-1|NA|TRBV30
CAWSATWRLDEQFF
TGTGCCTGGAGTGCTACGTGGAGGCTCGATGAGCAGTTCTTC
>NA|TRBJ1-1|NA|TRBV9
CASSPSRF
TGTGCCAGCAGCCCCTCCCGTTTT
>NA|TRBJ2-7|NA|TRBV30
CAWGGYEQYF
TGTGCCTGGGGGGGCTACGAGCAGTACTTC
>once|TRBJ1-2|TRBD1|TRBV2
CASTWTGSSVPFF
TGTGCCAGCACGTGGACAGGGTCGTCCGTCCCCTTCTTC
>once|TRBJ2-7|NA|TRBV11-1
CASSPNLGAEQYF
TGTGCCAGCAGCCCAAACCTTGGGGCCGAGCAGTACTTC
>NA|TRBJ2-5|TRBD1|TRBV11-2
CASSFLTGGLQETQYF
TGTGCCAGCAGCTTCTTGACAGGGGGCCTCCAAGAGACCCAGTACTTC
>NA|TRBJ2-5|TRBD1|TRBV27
CASSEEDRAKTQYF
TGTGCCAGCAGTGAAGAGGACAGGGCAAAGACCCAGTACTTC
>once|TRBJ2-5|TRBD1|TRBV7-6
CASSKGTVQETQYF
TGTGCCAGCAGCAAGGGGACAGTCCAAGAGACCCAGTACTTC
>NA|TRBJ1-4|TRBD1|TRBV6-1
CASSELQGGFNEKLFF
TGTGCCAGCAGTGAATTACAGGGGGGTTTCAATGAAAAACTGTTTTTT
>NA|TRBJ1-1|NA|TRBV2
CATSKGLNTEAFF
TGTGCCACCTCTAAGGGGCTGAATACTGAAGCTTTCTTT
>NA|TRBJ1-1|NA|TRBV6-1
CASTMEGWGEAFF
TGTGCCAGCACCATGGAGGGGTGGGGTGAAGCTTTCTTT
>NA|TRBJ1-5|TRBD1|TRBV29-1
CSVEYRYSVGQEDLGGNQPQHF
TGCAGCGTTGAATACCGCTACTCCGTGGGACAGGAGGATTTAGGGGGCAATCAGCCCCAGCATTTT
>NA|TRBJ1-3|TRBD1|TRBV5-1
CASSEGQGNSGNTIYF
TGCGCCAGCAGCGAGGGACAGGGAAACTCTGGAAACACCATATATTTT
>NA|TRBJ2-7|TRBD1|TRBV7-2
CASSPRTGTYEQYF
TGTGCCAGCAGCCCCCGGACAGGGACCTACGAGCAGTACTTC
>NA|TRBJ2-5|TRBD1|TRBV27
CASTPLGTGGPEAQYF
TGTGCCAGCACACCCTTAGGGACAGGGGGACCTGAGGCCCAGTACTTC
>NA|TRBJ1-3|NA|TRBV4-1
CASSVTGLGNTIYF
TGCGCCAGCAGTGTTACAGGGCTAGGAAACACCATATATTTT
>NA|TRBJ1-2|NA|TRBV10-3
CAISDKERCGYTF
TGTGCCATCAGTGATAAGGAGAGGTGCGGCTACACCTTC
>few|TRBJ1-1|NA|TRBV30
CAWSAIRDGDTEAFF
TGTGCCTGGAGTGCGATCAGGGATGGAGACACTGAAGCTTTCTTT
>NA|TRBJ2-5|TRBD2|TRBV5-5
CASSYGTSGREETQYF
TGTGCCAGCAGCTATGGGACTAGCGGGAGAGAGGAGACCCAGTACTTC
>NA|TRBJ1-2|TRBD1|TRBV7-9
CASSPDRAREYGYTF
TGTGCCAGCAGCCCAGACAGGGCCCGCGAGTATGGCTACACCTTC